Below, 9 T cell receptor beta chains from the same sample are listed, as sequenced in a study of blood T cell repertoires in COVID-19. TCRdb's table, derived via immunoSEQ multiplex PCR, lists solely in-frame clones and lacks some. The sample records approximately 200,000 clones, 70% to 85% being singletons. Sequencing input: peripheral blood. These receptors came from a woman aged 50 to 60 with acute or convalescent COVID-19.

J is TRBJ1-1 and V is TRBV11-2; 10 positions agree with TRBD1. The germline gives CDR1 SGHAT, CDR2 FQNNGV. V shed 5 bases, J shed 5 bases, and the junction held 8 bases outside the gene matches. There are 15 residues in the CDR3. The CDR3 is CASSADRGLGTEAFF. CDR3 sequence (DNA): TGTGCCAGCAGCGCAGACAGGGGGCTAGGAACTGAAGCTTTCTTT.

The chain is built from TRBV5-1 and TRBJ2-2; 10 bases are shared with TRBD1. Unmatched junction bases numbered 6, after V lost 4 bases and J lost 6 bases. The CDR3 is made up of 15 amino acids. Germline CDR1 SGHRS, CDR2 YFSETQ. CDR3 sequence (DNA): TGCGCCAGCAGCGGAAGACAGGGGGCGGCCGGGGAGCTGTTTTTT. Translated, it gives CASSGRQGAAGELFF.

The rearrangement links TRBV30 to TRBJ1-6; D possibly corresponds to TRBD1 (5 bases). The CDR3 has 13 amino acids. Deletions cut 1 base from V and 11 bases from J, with 12 bases between. CDR1 and CDR2 from the germline V gene are GTSNPN and SVGIG (reference sequence). CDR3 nucleotide sequence: TGTGCCTGGAGTGCCGGGGGAACGACACCCCTCCACTTT. Its translation: CAWSAGGTTPLHF.

The V gene is TRBV18, the J gene TRBJ1-1; maybe TRBD1 (5 bases). CDR1 and CDR2 (germline): KGHSH, LQKENI. The CDR3 is made up of 15 amino acids. V dropped 6 bases and J dropped 1 base, with 15 bases sitting between them. For the CDR3, the DNA is TGTGCCAGCTCCACCACCAGGCAGGGGAACACTGAAGCTTTCTTT. This encodes CASSTTRQGNTEAFF.

This clone was seen a handful of times. The chain recombines TRBV30 with TRBJ2-3; tentatively, D is TRBD1 (5 bases). V was trimmed by 5 bases and J by 1 base, leaving 16 bases between them. CDR1 and CDR2 (germline): GTSNPN, SVGIG (reference sequence). This CDR3 contains 15 residues. CDR3 region: CAWESQGFGTDTQYF. CDR3 nucleotide sequence: TGTGCCTGGGAGTCCCAGGGTTTTGGCACAGATACGCAGTATTTT.

This chain joins TRBV4-2 and TRBJ1-6, with TRBD1 as a possible D gene (6 bases). The V end lost 0 bases, the J end lost 7 bases, and 10 bases lay between the germline ends. This CDR3 spans 15 amino acids. Germline V lookup: CDR1 LGHNA, CDR2 YNFKEQ. CDR3 in DNA: TGTGCCAGCAGCCAAGAAGGGACACAGAATTCACCCCTCCACTTT. Its protein product is CASSQEGTQNSPLHF.

The chain joins TRBV27 to TRBJ1-6; D is perhaps TRBD1 (5 bases). CDR3 size: 16 residues. Germline V lookup: CDR1 MNHEY, CDR2 SMNVEV (reference sequence). The germline V and J ends were trimmed by 4 bases and 6 bases, with 16 bases remaining between them. CDR3 in amino acids: CASSSYGGLGNSPLHF. The CDR3 DNA follows: TGTGCCAGCAGTTCCTACGGGGGTCTGGGTAATTCACCCCTCCACTTT.

The CDR3 sequence: CASGGTGGNQPQHF. In DNA, the CDR3 is TGTGCCAGCGGAGGGACAGGGGGCAATCAGCCCCAGCATTTT. The V gene is TRBV6-5, the J gene TRBJ1-5; 10 nucleotides match TRBD1. V lost 8 bases and J lost 2; bases outside the gene matches: 3. The CDR3 spans 14 residues. Germline CDR1 is MNHEY and CDR2 is SVGAGI.

This rearrangement joins TRBV27 to TRBJ1-6; possibly TRBD1 for D (6 bases). The CDR3 has 15 amino acids. From germline, CDR1 is MNHEY and CDR2 SMNVEV (reference sequence). Deletions cut 5 bases from V and 7 bases from J, with 15 bases between. CDR3 sequence reads: CASSPYRVGNSPLHF. CDR3 nucleotides: TGTGCCAGCAGTCCGTACAGGGTGGGAAATTCACCCCTCCACTTT.